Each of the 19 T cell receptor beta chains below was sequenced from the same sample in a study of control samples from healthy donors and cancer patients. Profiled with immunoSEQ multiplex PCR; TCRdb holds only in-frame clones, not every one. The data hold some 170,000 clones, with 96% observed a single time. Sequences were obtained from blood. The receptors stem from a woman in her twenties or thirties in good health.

Here the CDR3 DNA reads TGTGCCAGCAGTCGGGACAGAGTTAATTCACCCCTCCACTTT. Its translation: CASSRDRVNSPLHF. This chain uses TRBV28 with TRBJ1-6; 7 bases map to TRBD1. The CDR3 has 14 residues. Germline assignment: CDR1 MDHEN and CDR2 SYDVKM. V trimming: 5 bases; J trimming: 6 bases; junction bases outside the gene matches: 4. The entire variable domain, with the rest obtained from reference TRBV28 and TRBJ1-6, is as follows: DVKVTQSSRYLVKRTGEKVFLECVQDMDHENMFWYRQDPGLGLRLIYFSYDVKMKEKGDIPEGYSVSREKKERFSLILESASTNQTSMYLCASSRDRVNSPLHFGNGTRLTVT.

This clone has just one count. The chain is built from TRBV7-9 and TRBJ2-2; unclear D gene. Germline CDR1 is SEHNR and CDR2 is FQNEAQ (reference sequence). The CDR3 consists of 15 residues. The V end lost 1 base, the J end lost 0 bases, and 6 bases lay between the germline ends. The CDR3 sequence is CASSLVTANTGELFF. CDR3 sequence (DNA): TGTGCCAGCAGCTTAGTAACAGCGAACACCGGGGAGCTGTTTTTT.

In DNA, the CDR3 is TGTGCCACTCGGCGGACAGGCACAGATACGCAGTATTTT. Translation gives CATRRTGTDTQYF. This rearrangement joins TRBV15 to TRBJ2-3, with a tentative D call TRBD1 (6 bases). The CDR3 spans 13 residues. V lost 9 bases, J lost 1 base, and 11 bases lay in between. Germline-derived CDR1 and CDR2 are LNHNV and YYDKDF (reference sequence).

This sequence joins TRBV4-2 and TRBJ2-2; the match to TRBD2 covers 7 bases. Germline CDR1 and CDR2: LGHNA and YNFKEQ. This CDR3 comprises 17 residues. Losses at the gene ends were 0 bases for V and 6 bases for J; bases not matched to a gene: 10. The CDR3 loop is CASSQDQRKRGSGELFF. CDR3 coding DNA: TGTGCCAGCAGCCAAGACCAGCGTAAGCGGGGTTCCGGGGAGCTGTTTTTT.

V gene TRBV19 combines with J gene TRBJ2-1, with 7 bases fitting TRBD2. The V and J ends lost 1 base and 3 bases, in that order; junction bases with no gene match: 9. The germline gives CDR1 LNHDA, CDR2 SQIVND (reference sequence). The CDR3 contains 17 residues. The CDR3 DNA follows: TGTGCCAGTAGTATAGTTTTGGCGGGAGCGCTCTACAATGAGCAGTTCTTC. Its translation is CASSIVLAGALYNEQFF.

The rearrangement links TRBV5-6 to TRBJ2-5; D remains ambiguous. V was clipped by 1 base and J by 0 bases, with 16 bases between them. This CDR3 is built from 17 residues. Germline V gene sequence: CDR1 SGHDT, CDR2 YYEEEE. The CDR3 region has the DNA TGTGCCAGCAGCTTGCGACCACCGCCTTCGTACCAAGAGACCCAGTACTTC. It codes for CASSLRPPPSYQETQYF.

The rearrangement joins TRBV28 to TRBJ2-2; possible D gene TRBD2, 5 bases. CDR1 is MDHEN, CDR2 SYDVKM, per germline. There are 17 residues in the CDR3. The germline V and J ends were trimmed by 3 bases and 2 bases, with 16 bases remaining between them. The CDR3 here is CASSFSGLGLNTGELFF. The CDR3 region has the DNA TGTGCCAGCAGTTTTTCGGGGTTAGGACTTAACACCGGGGAGCTGTTTTTT.

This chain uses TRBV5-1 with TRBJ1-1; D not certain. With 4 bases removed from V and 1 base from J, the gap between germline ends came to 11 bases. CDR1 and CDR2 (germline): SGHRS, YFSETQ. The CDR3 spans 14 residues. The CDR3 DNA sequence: TGCGCCAGCAGCGTGTACAGTAAGAACACTGAAGCTTTCTTT. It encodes CASSVYSKNTEAFF.

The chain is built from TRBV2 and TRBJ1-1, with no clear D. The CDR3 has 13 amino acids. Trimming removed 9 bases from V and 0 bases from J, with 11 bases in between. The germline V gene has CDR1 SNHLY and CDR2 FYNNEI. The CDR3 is CARSGTMNTEAFF. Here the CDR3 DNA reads TGTGCCAGGTCAGGAACAATGAACACTGAAGCTTTCTTT. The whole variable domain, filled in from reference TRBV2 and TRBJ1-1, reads EPEVTQTPSHQVTQMGQEVILRCVPISNHLYFYWYRQILGQKVEFLVSFYNNEISEKSEIFDDQFSVERPDGSNFTLKIRSTKLEDSAMYFCARSGTMNTEAFFGQGTRLTVV.

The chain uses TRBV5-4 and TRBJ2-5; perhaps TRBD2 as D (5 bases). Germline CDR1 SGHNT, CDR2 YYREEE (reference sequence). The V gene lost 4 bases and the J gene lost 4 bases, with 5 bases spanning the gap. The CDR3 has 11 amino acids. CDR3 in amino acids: CASSGGETQYF. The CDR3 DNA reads TGTGCCAGCAGCGGAGGAGAGACCCAGTACTTC.

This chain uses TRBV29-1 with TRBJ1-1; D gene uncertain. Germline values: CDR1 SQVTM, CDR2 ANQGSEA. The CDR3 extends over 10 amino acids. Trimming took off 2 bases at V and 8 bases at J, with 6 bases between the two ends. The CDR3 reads CSVEMEEAFF. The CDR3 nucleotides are TGCAGCGTTGAAATGGAAGAAGCTTTCTTT.

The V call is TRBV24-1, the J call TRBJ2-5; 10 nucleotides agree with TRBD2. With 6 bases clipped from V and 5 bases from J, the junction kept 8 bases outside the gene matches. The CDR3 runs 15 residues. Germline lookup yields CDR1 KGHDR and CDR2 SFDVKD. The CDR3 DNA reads TGTGCCACCAGTAACCCAGCGGGAGGGCCGGAGACCCAGTACTTC. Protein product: CATSNPAGGPETQYF.

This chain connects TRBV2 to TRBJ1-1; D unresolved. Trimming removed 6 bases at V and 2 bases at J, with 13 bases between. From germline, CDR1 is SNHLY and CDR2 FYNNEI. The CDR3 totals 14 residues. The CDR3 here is CASSLRPGNTEAFF. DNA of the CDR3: TGTGCCAGCAGCCTCCGGCCAGGAAACACTGAAGCTTTCTTT.

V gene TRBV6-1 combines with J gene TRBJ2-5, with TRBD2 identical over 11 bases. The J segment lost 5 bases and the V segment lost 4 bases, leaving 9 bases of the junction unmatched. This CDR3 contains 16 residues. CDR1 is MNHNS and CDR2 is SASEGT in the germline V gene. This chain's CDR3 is CASSALSGGGRETQYF. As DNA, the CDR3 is TGTGCCAGCAGTGCTCTTAGCGGGGGGGGCCGGGAGACCCAGTACTTC.

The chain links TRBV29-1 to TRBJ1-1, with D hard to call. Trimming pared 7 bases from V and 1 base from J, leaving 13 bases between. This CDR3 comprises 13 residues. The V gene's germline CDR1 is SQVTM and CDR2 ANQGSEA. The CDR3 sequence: CSAGRQPNTEAFF. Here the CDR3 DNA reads TGCAGCGCAGGCAGGCAGCCGAACACTGAAGCTTTCTTT.

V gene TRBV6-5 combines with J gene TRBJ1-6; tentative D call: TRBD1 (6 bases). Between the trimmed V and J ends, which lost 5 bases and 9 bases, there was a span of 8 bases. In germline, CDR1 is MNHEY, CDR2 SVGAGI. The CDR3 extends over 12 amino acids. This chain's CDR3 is CASSTGISPLHF. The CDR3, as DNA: TGTGCCAGCAGTACAGGGATTTCACCCCTCCACTTT.

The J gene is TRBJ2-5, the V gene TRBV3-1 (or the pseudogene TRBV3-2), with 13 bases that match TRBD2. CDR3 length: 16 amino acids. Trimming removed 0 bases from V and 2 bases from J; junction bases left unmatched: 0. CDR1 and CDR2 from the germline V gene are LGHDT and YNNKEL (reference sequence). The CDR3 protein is CASSQELAGGQETQYF. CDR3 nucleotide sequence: TGTGCCAGCAGCCAAGAACTAGCGGGGGGGCAAGAGACCCAGTACTTC.

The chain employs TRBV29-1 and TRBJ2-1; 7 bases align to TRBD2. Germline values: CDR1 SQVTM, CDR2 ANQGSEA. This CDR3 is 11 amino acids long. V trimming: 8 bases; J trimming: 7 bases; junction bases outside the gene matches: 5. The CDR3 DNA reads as TGCAGCTGTCAACTAGCGAATGAGCAGTTCTTC. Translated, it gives CSCQLANEQFF.

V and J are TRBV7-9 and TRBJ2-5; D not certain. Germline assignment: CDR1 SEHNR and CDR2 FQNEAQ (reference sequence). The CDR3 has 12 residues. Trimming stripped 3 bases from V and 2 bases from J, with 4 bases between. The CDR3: CASSFTQETQYF. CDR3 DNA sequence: TGTGCCAGCAGCTTCACACAAGAGACCCAGTACTTC. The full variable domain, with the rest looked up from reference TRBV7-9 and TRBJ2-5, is DTGVSQNPRHKITKRGQNVTFRCDPISEHNRLYWYRQTLGQGPEFLTYFQNEAQLEKSRLLSDRFSAERPKGSFSTLEIQRTEQGDSAMYLCASSFTQETQYFGPGTRLLVL.